Sequencing of this TCR beta chain was carried out in a study of shared clonotypes between healthy human individuals. Whole-study results and caveats: In having few donors, the study represented limited genetic and exposure-history diversity. Clonotypes not shared had lower generation probabilities than those common to all four donors. Clonotype sharing among donors was thought likely to change with sequencing depth.

Details on this clone: What it binds is unknown.

Per germline, CDR1 SQVTM and CDR2 ANQGSEA. This CDR3 comprises 15 residues. The ends were cut back, 4 bases at V and 2 bases at J, with 18 bases in the middle. Assay: immunoSEQ multiplex PCR; the TCRdb copy retains only in-frame clones and omits some. This sample has 2 million to 2.5 million clones; over 85% occur once, and the top ten carry roughly 0.36%. The chain joins TRBV29-1 to TRBJ2-7; TRBD1 might be the D (5 bases). Sequenced: naive CD4+ T cells from PBMCs. This sample's subset: CD45RA+ positively selected. This TCR was recovered from a man aged 18 to 29 in good health. Some clones in this sample may be carry-over from other donors' samples. The CDR3 DNA reads TGCAGCGTTGCCTCGGGTCAGGGAACCCCCTACGAGCAGTACTTC. The encoded protein is CSVASGQGTPYEQYF.